A selection of T cell receptor beta chains follows, all from one sample in a study of Graves' ophthalmopathy and Graves' hyperthyroidism. TCRdb reprocessed the multiplex PCR reads via MiXCR and lists one record per CDR3 protein. Of roughly 400,000 distinct CDR3 sequences detected, approximately 18% appear once; the ten largest clones hold roughly 2.3%. The sequencing input was peripheral blood. The receptors shown here come from an adult woman with stable Graves' hyperthyroidism. CDR3s include the opening cysteine and the closing phenylalanine or tryptophan. A D gene is named only where the DNA matches it firmly. For some rows the clone size is stated as once, few or many, or as a class when expanded; others skip it.

TRBV27	many	NA	14	TRBJ2-4	CASSPTVRGHIKYF	TGTGCCAGCAGCCCTACTGTTCGGGGACACATTAAGTACTTC
TRBV4-3	NA	TRBD1	16	TRBJ2-7	CASSQESGDRAYEQYF	TGCGCCAGCAGCCAAGAAAGCGGTGACAGGGCCTACGAGCAGTACTTC
TRBV6-1	NA	NA	12	TRBJ1-5	CASTTGNQPQHF	TGTGCCAGCACCACAGGGAATCAGCCCCAGCATTTT
TRBV20-1	many	NA	16	TRBJ2-2	CSARNRRDSNTGELFF	TGCAGTGCTAGGAACCGCCGGGACTCGAACACCGGGGAGCTGTTTTTT
TRBV5-1	NA	TRBD1	14	TRBJ2-7	CASSLYRGNYEQYF	TGCGCCAGCAGCTTGTACAGGGGGAACTACGAGCAGTACTTC
TRBV11-2	NA	NA	16	TRBJ1-1	CASSFPGRNLNTEAFF	TGTGCCAGCAGCTTTCCGGGACGGAATTTGAACACTGAAGCTTTCTTT
TRBV25-1	many	TRBD1	15	TRBJ1-1	CASPLPEGAYTEAFF	TGTGCCAGCCCCTTACCAGAGGGGGCATACACTGAAGCTTTCTTT
TRBV18	many	NA	15	TRBJ1-5	CASSNLQAPNQPQHF	TGTGCCAGCTCAAACCTACAGGCCCCCAATCAGCCCCAGCATTTT
TRBV10-3	many	NA	14	TRBJ1-1	CAISESRGQTEAFF	TGTGCCATCAGTGAGTCGCGGGGGCAAACTGAAGCTTTCTTT
TRBV4-1	many	NA	16	TRBJ2-5	CASSQWGNSIQETQYF	TGCGCCAGCAGCCAATGGGGGAACAGCATCCAAGAGACCCAGTACTTC
TRBV20-1	many	TRBD1	16	TRBJ1-5	CSATPRTGFSNQPQHF	TGCAGTGCGACTCCCCGGACAGGATTTAGCAATCAGCCCCAGCATTTT
TRBV15	many	NA	12	TRBJ1-6	CATSTRNSPLHF	TGTGCCACCAGCACAAGAAATTCACCCCTCCACTTT
TRBV18	many	TRBD1	15	TRBJ1-1	CASSRDSYMNTEAFF	TGTGCCAGCTCACGGGACAGCTACATGAACACTGAAGCTTTCTTT
TRBV27	many	NA	15	TRBJ2-7	CASSLGVPVSYEQYF	TGTGCCAGCAGTTTAGGGGTGCCGGTATCCTACGAGCAGTACTTC
TRBV7-9	few	NA	15	TRBJ2-7	CASSSPRRGPGEQYF	TGTGCCAGCAGCTCCCCCCGAAGGGGACCCGGCGAGCAGTACTTC
TRBV19	many	NA	15	TRBJ1-2	CASRQTEPRNYGYTF	TGTGCCAGTAGACAGACGGAACCTCGTAACTATGGCTACACCTTC
TRBV5-6	many	NA	14	TRBJ2-7	CASSFGQGGGEQYF	TGTGCCAGCAGCTTCGGGCAGGGCGGTGGCGAGCAGTACTTC
TRBV29-1	many	NA	13	TRBJ1-3	CSVKGRSGNTIYF	TGCAGCGTCAAGGGGAGGTCTGGAAACACCATATATTTT
TRBV9	many	NA	14	TRBJ2-5	CASSVSPGQETQYF	TGTGCCAGCAGCGTATCGCCAGGGCAAGAGACCCAGTACTTC
TRBV29-1	many	TRBD2	15	TRBJ2-7	CSVVASGRASGEQYF	TGCAGCGTTGTTGCTAGCGGGAGGGCTTCGGGGGAGCAGTACTTC
TRBV27	many	NA	16	TRBJ1-3	CASSPGDGSSGNTIYF	TGTGCCAGCAGTCCCGGAGACGGGAGCTCTGGAAACACCATATATTTT
TRBV15	many	NA	14	TRBJ2-4	CATSVGTDKNIQYF	TGTGCCACCAGCGTCGGTACGGACAAAAACATTCAGTACTTC
TRBV9	many	NA	16	TRBJ2-2	CASSVDGTTNTGELLF	TGTGCCAGCAGCGTAGATGGGACAACGAACACCGGGGAGCTGCTTTTT
TRBV29-1	many	NA	10	TRBJ1-5	CSVDRVPQHF	TGCAGCGTTGATCGTGTGCCCCAGCATTTT
TRBV20-1	few	NA	13	TRBJ1-5	CSAKRTGDQPQHF	TGCAGTGCGAAAAGGACGGGGGATCAGCCCCAGCATTTT
TRBV6-5	many	NA	14	TRBJ1-2	CASSYSRGGYGYTF	TGTGCCAGCAGTTATAGCAGGGGCGGTTATGGCTACACCTTC
TRBV12-3/TRBV12-4	many	NA	12	TRBJ2-6	CASSLESEVLTF	TGTGCCAGCAGTTTAGAGTCCGAAGTCCTGACTTTC
TRBV29-1	many	NA	16	TRBJ2-2	CSVAFRSGALAGELFF	TGCAGCGTTGCGTTTCGATCCGGAGCGCTGGCCGGGGAGCTGTTTTTT
TRBV19	few	NA	12	TRBJ1-2	CASKDRLYGYTF	TGTGCCAGTAAGGACCGGCTTTATGGCTACACCTTC
TRBV12-3/TRBV12-4	NA	NA	13	TRBJ1-1	CASIQSVNTEAFF	TGTGCCAGCATCCAGTCGGTTAACACTGAAGCTTTCTTT
TRBV12-3/TRBV12-4	NA	NA	15	TRBJ1-3	CASSNSGVPGNTIYF	TGTGCCAGCAGCAACTCAGGGGTTCCTGGAAACACCATATATTTT
TRBV20-1	many	NA	13	TRBJ2-5	CSARASAGETQYF	TGCAGTGCTAGAGCTTCGGCGGGAGAGACCCAGTACTTC
TRBV2	many	NA	14	TRBJ1-3	CASRALVSGNTIYF	TGTGCCAGCAGGGCCCTGGTCTCTGGAAACACCATATATTTT
TRBV4-3	many	NA	17	TRBJ1-6	CASSQDFRSPYNSPLHF	TGCGCCAGCAGCCAAGACTTTAGATCCCCCTATAATTCACCCCTCCACTTT
TRBV6-2/TRBV6-3	many	NA	14	TRBJ1-1	CASIRTRTLTEAFF	TGTGCCAGCATACGGACCCGGACACTGACTGAAGCTTTCTTT
TRBV5-1	few	NA	14	TRBJ2-7	CASSLILSTYEQYF	TGCGCCAGCAGCTTAATTCTCTCCACCTACGAGCAGTACTTC
TRBV6-5	many	NA	16	TRBJ2-2	CASSYPTGRDTGELFF	TGTGCCAGCAGTTACCCGACAGGTCGAGACACCGGGGAGCTGTTTTTT
TRBV20-1	many	TRBD2	15	TRBJ2-5	CSARVGTSGAETQYF	TGCAGTGCTAGAGTCGGGACTAGCGGTGCGGAGACCCAGTACTTC
TRBV20-1	many	NA	15	TRBJ2-5	CSARDFGQAVETQYF	TGCAGTGCTAGAGATTTTGGGCAGGCCGTAGAGACCCAGTACTTC
TRBV7-3	few	TRBD2	17	TRBJ2-3	CASSLTPTSGYGNTQYF	TGTGCCAGCAGCTTAACCCCCACTAGCGGCTACGGCAATACGCAGTATTTT
TRBV28	many	TRBD1	13	TRBJ2-2	CASRPGQGGELFF	TGTGCCAGCAGACCAGGACAGGGGGGGGAGCTGTTTTTT
TRBV12-3/TRBV12-4	many	NA	14	TRBJ2-7	CASRPGLSSYEQYF	TGTGCCAGCAGGCCGGGGCTCAGCTCCTACGAGCAGTACTTC
TRBV12-3/TRBV12-4	many	TRBD1	16	TRBJ1-2	CASSSTGQAKRDGYTF	TGTGCCAGCAGTTCAACGGGACAGGCGAAACGAGATGGCTACACCTTC
TRBV15	NA	TRBD1	17	TRBJ1-1	CATSIKTWDRANTEAFF	TGTGCCACCAGCATCAAGACGTGGGACAGGGCGAACACTGAAGCTTTCTTT
TRBV28	many	TRBD2	18	TRBJ2-5	CASSSHLASGRPQETQYF	TGTGCCAGCAGTTCACACCTTGCTAGCGGGAGGCCTCAAGAGACCCAGTACTTC
TRBV4-3	many	TRBD1	14	TRBJ1-5	CASSQGQGYQPQHF	TGCGCCAGCAGCCAGGGACAGGGGTATCAGCCCCAGCATTTT
TRBV27	many	TRBD1	15	TRBJ1-2	CASSLGTGPGYGYTF	TGTGCCAGCAGTCTCGGGACAGGGCCGGGCTATGGCTACACCTTC